This TCR beta chain originates from a study of cytomegalovirus exposure and HLA in healthy donors. Trimming removed 8 bases from V and 5 bases from J, with 15 bases in between. The germline V gene has CDR1 SGHAT and CDR2 FQNNGV. The CDR3 loop spans 14 amino acids. A multiplex PCR was run with 60 Vbeta primers and 13 Jbeta primers. Profiling relied on immunoSEQ multiplex PCR, and the TCRdb table lists in-frame clones only, not all of them. The table records approximately 150,000 clones, 78% of them present only once. The sequencing sample was made of PBMCs. The clonotype was recovered from a woman aged 40-49 years in good health and CMV-seropositive. This chain connects TRBV11-2 to TRBJ1-4; D not resolved. The CDR3 is CASSRGGWNEKLFF. Here the CDR3 DNA reads TGTGCCAGCTCGAGAGGAGGGTGGAATGAAAAACTGTTTTTT.